The clone carrying this T cell receptor (beta chain) was recorded many times. The sample originates from a study of T-cell memory formation after mild COVID-19. One entry per CDR3 protein, called by TCRdb with MiXCR from the 5' RACE reads. The table includes around 180,000 distinct CDR3 sequences, 15% to 20% detected once. The CDR3 is 14 amino acids. Looked up from germline, CDR1 is SGHDT and CDR2 is YYEEEE. J lost 5 bases, V lost 4 bases, and 8 bases had no gene match. The chain employs TRBV5-6 and TRBJ2-5, with TRBD1 matching 7 bases. Sequences were obtained from PBMCs or a T cell subset sorted from them (not recorded which). The clonotype comes from a man aged 18 to 35 who had mild COVID-19 (a few samples of this study predate the infection). Cell type and time point are not known. CDR3 DNA sequence: TGTGCCAGCAGCACGACAGGGCTGGGGGAGACCCAGTACTTC. Translated: CASSTTGLGETQYF.